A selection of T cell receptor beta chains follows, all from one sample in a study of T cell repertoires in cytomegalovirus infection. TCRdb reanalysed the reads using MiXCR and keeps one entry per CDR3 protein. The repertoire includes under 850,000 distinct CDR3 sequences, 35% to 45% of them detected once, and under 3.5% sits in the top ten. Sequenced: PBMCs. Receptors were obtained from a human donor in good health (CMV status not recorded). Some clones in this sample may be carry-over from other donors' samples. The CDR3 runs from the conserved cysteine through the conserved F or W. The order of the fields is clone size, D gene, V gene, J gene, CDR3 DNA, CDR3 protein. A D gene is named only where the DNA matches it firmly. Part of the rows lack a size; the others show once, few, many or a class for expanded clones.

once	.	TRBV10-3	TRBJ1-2	TGTGCCATCAGTGAGTCAGATGCGGGTCATGGCTACACCTTC	CAISESDAGHGYTF
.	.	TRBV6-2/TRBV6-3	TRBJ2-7	TGTGCCAGCAGTTACCCTACCTACGAGCAGTACTTC	CASSYPTYEQYF
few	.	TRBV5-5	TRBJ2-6	TGTGCCAGCAGCATAGGGCTTGGCGTACAGACTGGGGCCAACGTCCTGACTTTC	CASSIGLGVQTGANVLTF
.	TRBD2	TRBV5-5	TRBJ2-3	TGTGCCAGCAGCTTGGATCCGGGACTAGCGTGGACAGATACGCAGTATTTT	CASSLDPGLAWTDTQYF
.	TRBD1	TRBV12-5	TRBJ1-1	TGTGCTAGTGCACACGGGACAGAGAACACTGAAGCTTTCTTT	CASAHGTENTEAFF
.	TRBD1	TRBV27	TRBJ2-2	TGTGCCAGCAGTTCCATCAGGACAGGGGGCTTGAACACCGGGGAGCTGTTTTTT	CASSSIRTGGLNTGELFF
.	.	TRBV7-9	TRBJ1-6	TGTGCCAGCAGCTTAGGGGACCGCGATTCACCCCTCCACTTT	CASSLGDRDSPLHF
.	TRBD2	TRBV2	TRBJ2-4	TGTGCCAGCAGTACTGGACTAGCGGCCAAAAACATTCAGTACTTC	CASSTGLAAKNIQYF
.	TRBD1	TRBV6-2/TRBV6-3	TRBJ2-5	TGTGCCAGCAGTGAGAGGGGGCACTACTACAACCAGGAGACCCAGTACTTC	CASSERGHYYNQETQYF
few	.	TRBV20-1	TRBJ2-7	TGCAGTGGCGGGGGCCCACTAGCTGATACCTACGAGCAGTACTTC	CSGGGPLADTYEQYF
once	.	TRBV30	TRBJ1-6	TGTGCCTGCCGACCGACCTCCTATAATTCACCCCTCCACTTT	CACRPTSYNSPLHF
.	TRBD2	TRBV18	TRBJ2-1	TGTGCCAGCTCATACAATAGCGGGGGCGAGCAGTTCTTC	CASSYNSGGEQFF
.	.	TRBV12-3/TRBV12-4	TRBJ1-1	TGTGCCAGCAGTGCTGACTTAGCGCAAGGCTATATGAACACTGAAGCTTTCTTT	CASSADLAQGYMNTEAFF
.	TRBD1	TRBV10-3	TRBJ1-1	TGTGCCATCGGGAGGGGACAGGGGGCCACTGAAGCTTTATTT	CAIGRGQGATEALF
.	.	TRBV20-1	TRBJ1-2	TGCAGTGCGGGGCCTCGGTTGCCTTCCCTAGGCTATGGCTACACCTTC	CSAGPRLPSLGYGYTF
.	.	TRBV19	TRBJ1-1	TGTGCCAGTAGTATCTGGGGCGACACTGAAGCTTTCTTT	CASSIWGDTEAFF
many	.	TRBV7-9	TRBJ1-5	TGTGCCAGCAGCTTAGTCTCAGGAGGGCGCAATCAGCCCCAGCATTTT	CASSLVSGGRNQPQHF
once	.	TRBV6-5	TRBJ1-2	TGTGCCAGCAGTTACTCGAGAAGGACGGGGGACTATGGCTACACCTTC	CASSYSRRTGDYGYTF
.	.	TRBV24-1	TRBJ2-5	TGTGCCACCAGTGATTTAGGGAGAGGGGTTCGAGAGACCCAGTACTTC	CATSDLGRGVRETQYF
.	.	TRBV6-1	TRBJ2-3	TGTGCCAGCAGCGGGGGACGGCTTAGCACAGATACGCAGTATTTT	CASSGGRLSTDTQYF